The source of this TCR beta chain is a study of blood T cell repertoires in COVID-19. At the level of the study: PBMCs, B-cell-depleted T cells, or T cells provided the cDNA or gDNA that made up the material.

In the original analysis: Amplification with reference gene primers provided the estimates of nucleated cell counts. TCRdb's copy holds only in-frame clones and misses some; the assay was immunoSEQ multiplex PCR. That table supplies the V and J calls and clone size; D and trimming were determined from the DNA. The sample holds fewer than 110,000 clones; 90% to 95% are singletons and the top ten take less than 1.5%. CDR3 length: 16 amino acids. Germline V gene lookup returns CDR1 WNHNN and CDR2 SYGVQD (reference sequence). Trimming shortened V by 6 bases and J by 4 bases, and 21 bases separated the two germline ends.

The V call is TRBV10-1, the J call TRBJ1-2; no reliable D call. Material for sequencing was peripheral blood. The sequence derives from a woman between 25 and 40 years old with acute or convalescent COVID-19. The CDR3 reads CASRHSTDHEGYGYTF. CDR3 DNA: TGCGCCAGCAGACACTCGACGGACCATGAGGGCTATGGCTACACCTTC.